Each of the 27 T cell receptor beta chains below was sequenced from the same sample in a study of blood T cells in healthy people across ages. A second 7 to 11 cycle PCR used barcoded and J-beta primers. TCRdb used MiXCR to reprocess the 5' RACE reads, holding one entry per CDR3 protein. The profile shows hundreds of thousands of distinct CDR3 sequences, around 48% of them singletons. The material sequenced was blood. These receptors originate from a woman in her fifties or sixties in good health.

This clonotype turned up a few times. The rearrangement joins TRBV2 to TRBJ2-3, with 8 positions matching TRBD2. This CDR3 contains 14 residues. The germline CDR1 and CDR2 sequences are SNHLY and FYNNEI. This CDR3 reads CAKREPAGEDTQYF. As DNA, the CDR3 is TGTGCAAAGCGAGAACCAGCGGGAGAGGATACGCAGTATTTT.

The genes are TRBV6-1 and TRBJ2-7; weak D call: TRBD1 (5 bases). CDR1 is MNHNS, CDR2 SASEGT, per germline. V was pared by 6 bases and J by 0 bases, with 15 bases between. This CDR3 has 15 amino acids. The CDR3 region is CASSLWRRDSYEQYF. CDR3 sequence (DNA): TGTGCCAGCAGCCTCTGGCGCAGGGACTCCTACGAGCAGTACTTC.

CDR3 DNA sequence: TGTGCCAGCAGCCGGGACGCTTTGAACACTGAAGCTTTCTTT. Protein: CASSRDALNTEAFF. The chain employs TRBV7-3 and TRBJ1-1; tentatively, D is TRBD1 (5 bases). Germline-derived CDR1 and CDR2 are SGHTA and FQGTGA. The V end was cut by 5 bases, the J end by 0 bases, with 10 bases between. The CDR3 is 14 amino acids.

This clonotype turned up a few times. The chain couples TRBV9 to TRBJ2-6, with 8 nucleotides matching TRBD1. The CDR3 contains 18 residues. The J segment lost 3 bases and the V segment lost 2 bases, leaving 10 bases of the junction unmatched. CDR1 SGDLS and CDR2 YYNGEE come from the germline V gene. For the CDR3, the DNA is TGTGCCAGCAGCGTGCGTCCCAGGGGGCAAGTTGGGGCCAACGTCCTGACTTTC. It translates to CASSVRPRGQVGANVLTF. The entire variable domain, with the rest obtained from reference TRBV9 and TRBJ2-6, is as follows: DSGVTQTPKHLITATGQRVTLRCSPRSGDLSVYWYQQSLDQGLQFLIQYYNGEERAKGNILERFSAQQFPDLHSELNLSSLELGDSALYFCASSVRPRGQVGANVLTFGAGSRLTVL.

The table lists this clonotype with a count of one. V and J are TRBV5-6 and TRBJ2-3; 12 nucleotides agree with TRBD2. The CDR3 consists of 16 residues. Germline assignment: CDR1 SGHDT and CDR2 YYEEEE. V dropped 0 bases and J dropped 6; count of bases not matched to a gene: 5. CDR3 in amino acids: CASSLGLAGEFDTQYF. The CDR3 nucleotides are TGTGCCAGCAGCTTGGGACTAGCGGGAGAATTCGATACGCAGTATTTT.

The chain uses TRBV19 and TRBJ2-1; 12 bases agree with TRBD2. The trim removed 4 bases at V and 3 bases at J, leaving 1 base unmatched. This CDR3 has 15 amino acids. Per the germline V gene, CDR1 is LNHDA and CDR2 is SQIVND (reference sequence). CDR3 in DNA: TGTGCCAGTAGTACGACTAGCGGGAGCTACAATGAGCAGTTCTTC. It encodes CASSTTSGSYNEQFF.

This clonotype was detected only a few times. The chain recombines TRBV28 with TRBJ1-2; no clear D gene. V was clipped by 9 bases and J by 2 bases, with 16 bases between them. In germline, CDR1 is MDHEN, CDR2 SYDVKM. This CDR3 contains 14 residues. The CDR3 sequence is CASRDPGENYGYTF. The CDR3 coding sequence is TGTGCCAGTAGAGACCCAGGAGAGAACTATGGCTACACCTTC.

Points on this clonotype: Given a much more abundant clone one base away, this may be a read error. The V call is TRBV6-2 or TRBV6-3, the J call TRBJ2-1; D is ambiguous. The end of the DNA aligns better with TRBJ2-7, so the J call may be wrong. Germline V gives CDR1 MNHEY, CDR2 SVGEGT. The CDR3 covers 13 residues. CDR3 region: CASSLLNYNEQYF. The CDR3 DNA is TGTGCCAGCAGTCTCCTTAATTACAATGAGCAGTACTTC.

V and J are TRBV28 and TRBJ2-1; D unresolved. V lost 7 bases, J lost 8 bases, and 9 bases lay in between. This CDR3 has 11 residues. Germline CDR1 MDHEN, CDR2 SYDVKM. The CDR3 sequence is CASTSSYEQFF. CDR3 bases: TGTGCCAGCACCTCTTCTTATGAGCAGTTCTTC. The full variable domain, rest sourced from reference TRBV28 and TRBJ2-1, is DVKVTQSSRYLVKRTGEKVFLECVQDMDHENMFWYRQDPGLGLRLIYFSYDVKMKEKGDIPEGYSVSREKKERFSLILESASTNQTSMYLCASTSSYEQFFGPGTRLTVL.

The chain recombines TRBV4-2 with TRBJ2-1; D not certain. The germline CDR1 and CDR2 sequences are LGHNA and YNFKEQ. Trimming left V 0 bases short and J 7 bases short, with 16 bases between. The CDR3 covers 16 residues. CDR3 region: CASSQDRFGGMNEQFF. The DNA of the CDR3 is TGTGCCAGCAGCCAAGACCGCTTCGGCGGTATGAATGAGCAGTTCTTC.

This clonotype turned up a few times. The chain's CDR3 is CASRSTRGGVWDTQYF. Written as DNA, the CDR3 is TGTGCCAGCAGATCGACTCGGGGCGGCGTATGGGATACGCAGTATTTT. The chain has TRBV6-2 or TRBV6-3 and TRBJ2-3; the D call may be TRBD1 or TRBD2 (5 bases each). This CDR3 region has 16 residues. CDR1 and CDR2 (germline): MNHEY, SVGEGT. V lost 6 bases, J lost 6 bases, and 22 bases lay in between.

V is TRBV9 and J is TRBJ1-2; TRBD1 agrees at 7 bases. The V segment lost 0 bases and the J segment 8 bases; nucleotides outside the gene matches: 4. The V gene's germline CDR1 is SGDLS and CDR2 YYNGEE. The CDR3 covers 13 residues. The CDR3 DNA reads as TGTGCCAGCAGCGTAGAGGACAGGCAGGGCTACACCTTC. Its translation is CASSVEDRQGYTF.

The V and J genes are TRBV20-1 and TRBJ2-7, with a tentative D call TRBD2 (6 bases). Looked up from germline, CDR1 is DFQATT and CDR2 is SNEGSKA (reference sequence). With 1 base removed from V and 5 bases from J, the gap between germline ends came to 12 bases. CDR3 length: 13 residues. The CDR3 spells CSARVGSLDEQYF. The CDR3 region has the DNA TGCAGTGCTAGAGTCGGGAGTCTAGACGAGCAGTACTTC.

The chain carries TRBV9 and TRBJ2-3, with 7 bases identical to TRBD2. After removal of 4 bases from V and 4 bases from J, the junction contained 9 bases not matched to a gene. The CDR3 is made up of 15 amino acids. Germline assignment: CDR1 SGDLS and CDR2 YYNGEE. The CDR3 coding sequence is TGTGCCAGCAGCTTTTCGACTAGCACCCCAGATACGCAGTATTTT. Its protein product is CASSFSTSTPDTQYF.

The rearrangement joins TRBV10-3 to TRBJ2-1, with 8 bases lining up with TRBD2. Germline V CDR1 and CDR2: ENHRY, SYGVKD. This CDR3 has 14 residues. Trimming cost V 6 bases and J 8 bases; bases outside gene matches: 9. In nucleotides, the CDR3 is TGTGCCATCAGCCCGAGCGGGAGAATGGATGAGCAGTTCTTC. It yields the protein CAISPSGRMDEQFF.

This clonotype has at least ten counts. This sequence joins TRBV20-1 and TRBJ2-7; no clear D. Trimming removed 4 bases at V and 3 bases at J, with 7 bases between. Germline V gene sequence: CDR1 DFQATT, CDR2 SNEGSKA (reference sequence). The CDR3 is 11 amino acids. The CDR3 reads CSANTDYEQYF. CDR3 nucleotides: TGCAGTGCTAATACCGACTACGAGCAGTACTTC.

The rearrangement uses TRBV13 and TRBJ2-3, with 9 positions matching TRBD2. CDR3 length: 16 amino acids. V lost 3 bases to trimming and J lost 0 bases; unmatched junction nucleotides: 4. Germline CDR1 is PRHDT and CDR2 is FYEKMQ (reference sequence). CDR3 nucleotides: TGTGCCAGCAGCTTGGGCGGGAGGGCAAGCACAGATACGCAGTATTTT. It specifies CASSLGGRASTDTQYF.

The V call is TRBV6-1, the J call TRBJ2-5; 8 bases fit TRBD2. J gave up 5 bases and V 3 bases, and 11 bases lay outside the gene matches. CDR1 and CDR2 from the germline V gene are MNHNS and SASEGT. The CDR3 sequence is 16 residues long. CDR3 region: CASSDFRRGARETQYF. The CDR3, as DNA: TGTGCCAGCAGTGATTTTAGGCGGGGGGCTCGGGAGACCCAGTACTTC.

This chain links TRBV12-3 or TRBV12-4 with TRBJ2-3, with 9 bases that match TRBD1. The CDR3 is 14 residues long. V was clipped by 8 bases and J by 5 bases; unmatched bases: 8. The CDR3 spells CASGNRGHQDTQYF. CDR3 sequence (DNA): TGTGCCAGCGGTAACAGGGGGCATCAAGATACGCAGTATTTT.

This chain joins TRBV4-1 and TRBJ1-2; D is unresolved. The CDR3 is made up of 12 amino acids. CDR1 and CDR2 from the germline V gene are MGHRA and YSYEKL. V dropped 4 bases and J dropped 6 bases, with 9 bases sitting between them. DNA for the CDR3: TGCGCCAGCAGCCCCGGACCTAATGGCTACACCTTC. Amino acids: CASSPGPNGYTF.

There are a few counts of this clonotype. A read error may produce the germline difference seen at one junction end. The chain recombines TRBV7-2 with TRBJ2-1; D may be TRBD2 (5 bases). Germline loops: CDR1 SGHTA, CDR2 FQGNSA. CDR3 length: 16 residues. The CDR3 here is CASRLVGRVSYNEQFF. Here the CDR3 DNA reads TGTGCCAGCAGACTAGTAGGTCGGGTCTCCTATAATGAGCAGTTCTTC.

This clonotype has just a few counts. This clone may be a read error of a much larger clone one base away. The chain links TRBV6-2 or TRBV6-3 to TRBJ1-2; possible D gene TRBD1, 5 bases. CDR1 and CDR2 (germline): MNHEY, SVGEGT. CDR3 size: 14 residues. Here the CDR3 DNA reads TGTGCCAGCAGTGACTCGACAGCTAACTATGGCTACACCTTC. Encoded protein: CASSDSTANYGYTF.

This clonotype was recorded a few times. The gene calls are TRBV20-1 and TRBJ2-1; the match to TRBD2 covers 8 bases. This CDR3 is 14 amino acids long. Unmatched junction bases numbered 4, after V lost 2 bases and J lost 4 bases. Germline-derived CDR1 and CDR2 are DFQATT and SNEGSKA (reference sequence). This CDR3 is CSARLTSGYNEQFF. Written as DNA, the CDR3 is TGCAGTGCTAGACTCACTAGCGGATACAATGAGCAGTTCTTC.

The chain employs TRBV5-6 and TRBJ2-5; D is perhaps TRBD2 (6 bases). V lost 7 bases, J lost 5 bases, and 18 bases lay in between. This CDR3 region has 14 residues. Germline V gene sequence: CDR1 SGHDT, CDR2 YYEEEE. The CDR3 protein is CASGHKGGRETQYF. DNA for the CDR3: TGTGCCAGCGGCCATAAGGGAGGCAGGGAGACCCAGTACTTC.

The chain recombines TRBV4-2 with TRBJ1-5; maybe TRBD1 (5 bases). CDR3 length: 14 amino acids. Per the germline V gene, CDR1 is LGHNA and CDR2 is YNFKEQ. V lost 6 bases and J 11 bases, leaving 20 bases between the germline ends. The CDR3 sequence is CASSSGTPRQAQHF. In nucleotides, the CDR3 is TGTGCCAGCAGTTCCGGGACGCCAAGACAAGCCCAGCATTTT.

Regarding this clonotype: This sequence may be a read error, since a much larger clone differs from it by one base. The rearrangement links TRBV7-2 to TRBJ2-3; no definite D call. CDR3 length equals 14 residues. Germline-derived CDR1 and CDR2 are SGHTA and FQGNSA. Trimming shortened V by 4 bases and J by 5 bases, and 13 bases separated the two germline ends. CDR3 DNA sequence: TGTGCCAGCAGCTACTTCTTTATTGTAGATACGCAGTATTTT. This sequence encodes CASSYFFIVDTQYF.

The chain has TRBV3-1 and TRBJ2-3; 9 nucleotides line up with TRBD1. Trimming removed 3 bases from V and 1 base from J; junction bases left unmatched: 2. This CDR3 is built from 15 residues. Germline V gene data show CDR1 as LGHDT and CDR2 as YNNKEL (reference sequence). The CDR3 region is CASSHRDRGTDTQYF. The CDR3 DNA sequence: TGTGCCAGCAGCCACCGGGACAGGGGCACAGATACGCAGTATTTT.